The 17 T cell receptor beta chains given below trace back to one sample, sequenced in a study of blood T cell repertoires in COVID-19. Produced via immunoSEQ multiplex PCR; TCRdb's table is partial and in-frame only. The data show about 170,000 clones, with approximately 91% seen just once and about 0.77% held by the top ten. Sequenced input: PBMCs or T cells enriched from blood (not recorded which). All receptors come from a woman aged 18-29 years who had recovered from COVID-19.

The chain carries TRBV27 and TRBJ2-1; tentative D call: TRBD1 (5 bases). V gave up 8 bases and J gave up 4 bases, with 12 bases separating them. The CDR3 has 13 amino acids. Germline loops: CDR1 MNHEY, CDR2 SMNVEV (reference sequence). The CDR3 region is CASGVTVYNEQFF. The CDR3 coding sequence is TGTGCCAGCGGGGTGACAGTATACAATGAGCAGTTCTTC.

The gene calls are TRBV7-9 and TRBJ2-3; TRBD2 aligns across 13 bases. This CDR3 is 16 amino acids long. The germline gives CDR1 SEHNR, CDR2 FQNEAQ (reference sequence). Unmatched junction bases numbered 3, after V lost 3 bases and J lost 3 bases. CDR3 sequence (DNA): TGTGCCAGCAGCTTTGGACTAGCGGGAGTGACAGATACGCAGTATTTT. Residues: CASSFGLAGVTDTQYF.

This sequence joins TRBV5-1 and TRBJ2-1; 7 positions match TRBD2. The CDR3 consists of 16 residues. V lost 3 bases, J lost 4 bases, and 10 bases stayed unmatched. Looked up from germline, CDR1 is SGHRS and CDR2 is YFSETQ. The CDR3 DNA is TGCGCCAGCAGCTCCCCCGCGCGGGAGAGGTACAATGAGCAGTTCTTC. Its protein is CASSSPARERYNEQFF.

V usage is TRBV12-3 or TRBV12-4 and J usage is TRBJ2-7; 10 positions agree with TRBD2. J was trimmed by 6 bases and V by 5 bases; bases with no gene match: 4. CDR3 length equals 13 residues. The CDR3 nucleotides are TGTGCCAGCAGTACATCTAGCGGGAGCGAGCAGTACTTC. It translates to CASSTSSGSEQYF.

V usage is TRBV4-1 and J usage is TRBJ1-1; 7 nucleotides match TRBD1. CDR1 and CDR2 (germline): MGHRA, YSYEKL. The J segment lost 0 bases and the V segment lost 6 bases, leaving 1 base of the junction unmatched. This CDR3 region has 13 residues. Here the CDR3 reads CASRGTVNTEAFF. Written as DNA, the CDR3 is TGCGCCAGCAGAGGGACAGTGAACACTGAAGCTTTCTTT.

The chain employs TRBV5-1 and TRBJ2-7; 8 nucleotides align to TRBD2. The CDR3 totals 15 residues. J gave up 5 bases and V 0 bases, and 7 bases lay outside the gene matches. Germline lookup yields CDR1 SGHRS and CDR2 YFSETQ. CDR3 DNA sequence: TGCGCCAGCAGCTTGGCGGGACTAGAGTTCCACGAGCAGTACTTC. Its protein is CASSLAGLEFHEQYF.

There are a few counts of this clone. The V and J genes are TRBV2 and TRBJ1-2, with a possible D match to TRBD1 (5 bases). The length of the CDR3 is 13 residues. The germline gives CDR1 SNHLY, CDR2 FYNNEI. The V gene lost 11 bases and the J gene lost 7 bases, with 20 bases spanning the gap. In DNA, the CDR3 is TGTGCCGGCACTCCGGGGGTCACCCGTGGCTACACCTTC. It encodes CAGTPGVTRGYTF.

The genes are TRBV7-3 and TRBJ1-2, with 8 bases lining up with TRBD1. Trimming removed 5 bases from V and 3 bases from J; junction bases left unmatched: 8. Germline loops: CDR1 SGHTA, CDR2 FQGTGA. The CDR3 extends over 15 amino acids. The CDR3 DNA follows: TGTGCCAGCAGCCCGGGGGCAGGGGGCCACTATGGCTACACCTTC. It translates to CASSPGAGGHYGYTF.

The V and J genes are TRBV27 and TRBJ1-5; D remains ambiguous. CDR3 size: 11 residues. Trimming took 3 bases from V and 9 from J, leaving 6 bases between them. CDR1 is MNHEY, CDR2 SMNVEV, per germline (reference sequence). The CDR3 region has the DNA TGTGCCAGCAGTTTGCCAGGGCCCCAGCATTTT. Its translation: CASSLPGPQHF.

This chain links TRBV6-5 with TRBJ2-2; D remains ambiguous. The CDR3 is 14 amino acids. Germline loops: CDR1 MNHEY, CDR2 SVGAGI. V was shortened by 0 bases and J by 5 bases, with 7 bases between the two germline ends. The CDR3 spells CASSYSPRTGELFF. The CDR3 DNA is TGTGCCAGCAGTTACTCGCCTAGGACCGGGGAGCTGTTTTTT.

The chain carries TRBV5-1 and TRBJ2-3; 8 bases align to TRBD2. The CDR3 runs 16 residues. Losses at the gene ends were 0 bases for V and 0 bases for J; bases not matched to a gene: 3. CDR1 and CDR2 (germline): SGHRS, YFSETQ. The CDR3 loop reads CASSLAASGSTDTQYF. The DNA for the CDR3 is TGCGCCAGCAGCTTGGCTGCTAGCGGGAGCACAGATACGCAGTATTTT.

The rearrangement links TRBV4-3 to TRBJ2-1; D not certain. Trimming took 1 base from V and 4 from J, leaving 8 bases between them. The CDR3 is 14 residues long. Germline-derived CDR1 and CDR2 are LGHNA and YSLEER. This chain's CDR3 is CASSQVVGYNEQFF. The CDR3 nucleotides are TGCGCCAGCAGCCAAGTGGTCGGTTACAATGAGCAGTTCTTC.

This clone appeared a single time. The rearrangement links TRBV5-1 to TRBJ2-7; the match to TRBD1 covers 11 bases. Germline V gene sequence: CDR1 SGHRS, CDR2 YFSETQ. V shed 2 bases, J shed 4 bases, and the junction held 5 bases outside the gene matches. The CDR3 is 15 amino acids. CDR3: CASSFGQGATYEQYF. The DNA for the CDR3 is TGCGCCAGCAGCTTCGGACAGGGGGCGACTTACGAGCAGTACTTC.

The chain employs TRBV2 and TRBJ1-2; D is perhaps TRBD1 (6 bases). Germline CDR1 reads SNHLY; CDR2 reads FYNNEI. The CDR3 is made up of 15 amino acids. Between the trimmed V and J ends, which lost 5 bases and 0 bases, there was a span of 13 bases. The CDR3: CASSSDSAANYGYTF. Written as DNA, the CDR3 is TGTGCCAGCAGTTCGGACAGCGCTGCTAACTATGGCTACACCTTC. Looking up the rest from reference TRBV2 and TRBJ1-2 gives the full variable domain: EPEVTQTPSHQVTQMGQEVILRCVPISNHLYFYWYRQILGQKVEFLVSFYNNEISEKSEIFDDQFSVERPDGSNFTLKIRSTKLEDSAMYFCASSSDSAANYGYTFGSGTRLTVV.

The V and J genes are TRBV12-3 or TRBV12-4 and TRBJ2-3; a possible D gene is TRBD2 (5 bases). Trimming removed 7 bases from V and 3 bases from J, with 11 bases in between. CDR3 size: 13 residues. The CDR3 region is CASKQLVTDTQYF. CDR3 bases: TGTGCCAGCAAGCAACTAGTAACAGATACGCAGTATTTT.

The chain recombines TRBV30 with TRBJ2-7; 10 nucleotides line up with TRBD1. The CDR3 consists of 14 residues. Germline values: CDR1 GTSNPN, CDR2 SVGIG (reference sequence). V shed 2 bases, J shed 5 bases, and the junction held 6 bases outside the gene matches. The CDR3 region has the DNA TGTGCCTGGAGTCTGGGACAGGGGTTCAACGAGCAGTACTTC. As protein: CAWSLGQGFNEQYF.

This chain connects TRBV27 to TRBJ1-4; TRBD1 matches at 9 bases. The V and J ends lost 3 bases and 7 bases, in that order; junction bases with no gene match: 0. The CDR3 spans 13 residues. CDR1 MNHEY and CDR2 SMNVEV come from the germline V gene (reference sequence). The CDR3 nucleotides are TGTGCCAGCAGTTTGACAGGGGGTGAAAAACTGTTTTTT. This codes for CASSLTGGEKLFF.